The next 5 T cell receptor beta chains were all read from a single sample in a study of T cells in tumors after PD-1 blockade. Assay: immunoSEQ multiplex PCR; the TCRdb copy retains only in-frame clones and omits some. Among roughly 50,000 clones listed, 81% were seen once. This specimen was PBMCs, taken before anti-PD-1 treatment. These receptors originate from a human donor with basal cell carcinoma.

The V and J genes are TRBV7-6 and TRBJ1-3, with D possibly TRBD1 on 6 matching bases. CDR3 length equals 13 residues. Between the trimmed V and J ends, which lost 2 bases and 8 bases, there was a span of 10 bases. Germline loops: CDR1 SGHVS, CDR2 FNYEAQ. This chain's CDR3 is CASSLTRGDTIYF. The DNA of the CDR3 is TGTGCCAGCAGCTTAACCAGGGGAGACACCATATATTTT. Filled out from reference TRBV7-6 and TRBJ1-3, the complete variable domain reads GAGVSQSPRYKVTKRGQDVALRCDPISGHVSLYWYRQALGQGPEFLTYFNYEAQQDKSGLPNDRFSAERPEGSISTLTIQRTEQRDSAMYRCASSLTRGDTIYFGEGSWLTVV.

CDR3 nucleotides: TGTGCCAGCAGCGAGACGGACATCGCCTATGGCTACACCTTC. Amino acid sequence: CASSETDIAYGYTF. The chain is built from TRBV6-4 and TRBJ1-2, with a possible D match to TRBD1 (5 bases). This CDR3 comprises 14 residues. The germline V gene has CDR1 MRHNA and CDR2 SNTAGT. V lost 6 bases and J lost 4, with 15 bases in between.

This clone came up once. The chain links TRBV25-1 to TRBJ2-2; D gene ambiguous. The CDR3 has 12 amino acids. Trimming removed 2 bases from V and 9 bases from J, with 7 bases in between. Per germline, CDR1 MGHDK and CDR2 SYGVNS. For the CDR3, the DNA is TGTGCCAGCAGTGAAACAGCTTGGGAGCTGTTTTTT. Amino acids: CASSETAWELFF. The whole variable domain, remainder taken from reference TRBV25-1 and TRBJ2-2, is EADIYQTPRYLVIGTGKKITLECSQTMGHDKMYWYQQDPGMELHLIHYSYGVNSTEKGDLSSESTVSRIRTEHFPLTLESARPSHTSQYLCASSETAWELFFGEGSRLTVL.

The chain is built from TRBV5-1 and TRBJ2-3; 8 bases align to TRBD2. V shed 0 bases and J 5 bases; nucleotides not matched to a gene: 8. The CDR3 has 16 amino acids. Germline lookup yields CDR1 SGHRS and CDR2 YFSETQ. The CDR3 nucleotides read TGCGCCAGCAGCTTGGACGGGGGGGCCAGGGTAGATACGCAGTATTTT. Its translation is CASSLDGGARVDTQYF.

In DNA, the CDR3 is TGTGCCAGCAGCTTAGGAGGTCCTTCCTATAATTCACCCCTCCACTTT. Protein sequence: CASSLGGPSYNSPLHF. This chain uses TRBV7-2 with TRBJ1-6; no firm D call. CDR1 is SGHTA and CDR2 is FQGNSA in the germline V gene. CDR3 size: 16 residues. Deletions cut 1 base from V and 1 base from J, with 8 bases between.